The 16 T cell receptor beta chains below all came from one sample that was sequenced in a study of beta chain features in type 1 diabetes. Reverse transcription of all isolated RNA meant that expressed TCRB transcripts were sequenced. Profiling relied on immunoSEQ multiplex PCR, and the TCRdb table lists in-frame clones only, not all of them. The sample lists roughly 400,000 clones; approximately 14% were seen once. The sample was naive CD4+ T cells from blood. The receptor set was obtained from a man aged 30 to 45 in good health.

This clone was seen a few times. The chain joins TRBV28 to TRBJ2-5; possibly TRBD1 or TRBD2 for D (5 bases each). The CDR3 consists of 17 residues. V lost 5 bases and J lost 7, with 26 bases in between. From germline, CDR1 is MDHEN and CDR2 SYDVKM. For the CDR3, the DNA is TGTGCCAGCAGTCCCTCTTCGGGGACCCGAGGGTCGTGGACCCAGTACTTC. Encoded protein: CASSPSSGTRGSWTQYF.

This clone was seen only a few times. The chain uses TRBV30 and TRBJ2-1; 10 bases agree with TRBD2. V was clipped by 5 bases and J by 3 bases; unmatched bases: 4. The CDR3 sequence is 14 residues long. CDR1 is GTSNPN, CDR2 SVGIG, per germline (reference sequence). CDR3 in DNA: TGTGCCTGGCAACGACTAGCGGGCTACAATGAGCAGTTCTTC. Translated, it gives CAWQRLAGYNEQFF.

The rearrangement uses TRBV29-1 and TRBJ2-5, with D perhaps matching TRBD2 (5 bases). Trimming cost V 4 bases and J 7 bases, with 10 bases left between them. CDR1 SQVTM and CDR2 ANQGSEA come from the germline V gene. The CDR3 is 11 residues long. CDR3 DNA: TGCAGCGTTGGGGAAGCGGCGACCCAGTACTTC. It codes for CSVGEAATQYF.

The CDR3 is CASSLGAGGPETQYF. For the CDR3, the DNA is TGTGCCAGCAGCTTAGGAGCGGGAGGGCCGGAGACCCAGTACTTC. The chain couples TRBV7-2 to TRBJ2-5; 10 nucleotides match TRBD2. V shed 1 base and J 5 bases; nucleotides not matched to a gene: 4. The germline V gene has CDR1 SGHTA and CDR2 FQGNSA. The CDR3 has 15 amino acids.

The CDR3 bases are TGTGCCAGCAGCTTATTGGGCGGGACAGACACGAACACCGGGGAGCTGTTTTTT. Protein: CASSLLGGTDTNTGELFF. The chain couples TRBV7-2 to TRBJ2-2; tentatively, D is TRBD1 (7 bases). V lost 2 bases, J lost 0 bases, and 16 bases lay in between. This CDR3 has 18 residues. CDR1 and CDR2 from the germline V gene are SGHTA and FQGNSA.

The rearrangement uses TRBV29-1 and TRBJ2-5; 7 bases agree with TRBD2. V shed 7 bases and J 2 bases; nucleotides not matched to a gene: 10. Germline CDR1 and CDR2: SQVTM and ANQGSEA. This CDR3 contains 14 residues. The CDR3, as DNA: TGCAGCGCGCGGGGGTTAGCCCTACAAGAGACCCAGTACTTC. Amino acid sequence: CSARGLALQETQYF.

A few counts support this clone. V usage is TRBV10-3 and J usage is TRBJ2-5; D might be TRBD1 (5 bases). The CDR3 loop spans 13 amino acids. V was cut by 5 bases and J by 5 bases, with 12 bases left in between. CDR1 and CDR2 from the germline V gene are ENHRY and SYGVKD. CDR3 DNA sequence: TGTGCCATCAGTCCTCCGCCAGGGGAGACCCAGTACTTC. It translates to CAISPPPGETQYF.

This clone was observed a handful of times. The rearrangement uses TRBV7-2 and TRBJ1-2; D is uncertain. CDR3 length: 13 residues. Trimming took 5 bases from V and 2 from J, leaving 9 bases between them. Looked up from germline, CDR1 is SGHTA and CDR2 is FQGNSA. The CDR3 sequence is CASSDITNYGYTF. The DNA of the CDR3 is TGTGCCAGCAGCGACATTACAAACTATGGCTACACCTTC.

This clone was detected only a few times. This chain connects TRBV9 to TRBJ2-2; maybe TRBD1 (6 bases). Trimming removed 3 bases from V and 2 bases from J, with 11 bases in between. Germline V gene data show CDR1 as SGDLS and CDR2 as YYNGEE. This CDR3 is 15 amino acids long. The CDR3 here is CASSAWTVNTGELFF. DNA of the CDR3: TGTGCCAGCAGCGCCTGGACAGTTAACACCGGGGAGCTGTTTTTT. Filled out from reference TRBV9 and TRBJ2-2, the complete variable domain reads DSGVTQTPKHLITATGQRVTLRCSPRSGDLSVYWYQQSLDQGLQFLIQYYNGEERAKGNILERFSAQQFPDLHSELNLSSLELGDSALYFCASSAWTVNTGELFFGEGSRLTVL.

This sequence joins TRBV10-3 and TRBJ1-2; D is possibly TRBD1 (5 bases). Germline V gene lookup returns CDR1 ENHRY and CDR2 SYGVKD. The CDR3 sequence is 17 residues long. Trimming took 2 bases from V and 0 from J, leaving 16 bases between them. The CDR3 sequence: CAISEADSRIPNYGYTF. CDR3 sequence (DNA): TGTGCCATCAGTGAGGCTGACAGCCGGATCCCTAACTATGGCTACACCTTC.

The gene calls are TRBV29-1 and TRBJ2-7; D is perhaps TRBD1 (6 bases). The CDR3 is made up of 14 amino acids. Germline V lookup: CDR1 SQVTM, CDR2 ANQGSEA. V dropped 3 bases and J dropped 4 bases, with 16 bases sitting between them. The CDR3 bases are TGCAGCGTTGATGACAGGTCGGTGGGGTACGAGCAGTACTTC. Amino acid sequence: CSVDDRSVGYEQYF.

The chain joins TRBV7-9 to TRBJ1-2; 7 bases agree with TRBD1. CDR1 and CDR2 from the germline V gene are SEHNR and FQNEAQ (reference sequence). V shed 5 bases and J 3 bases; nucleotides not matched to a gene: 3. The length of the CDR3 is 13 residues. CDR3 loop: CASSVGTDYGYTF. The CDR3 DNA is TGTGCCAGCAGCGTCGGGACAGACTATGGCTACACCTTC.

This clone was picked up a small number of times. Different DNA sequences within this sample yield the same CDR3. The CDR3 DNA is TGTGCCTGGAGTAAAACAGGGCTTAACTATGGCTACACCTTC. Amino acid sequence: CAWSKTGLNYGYTF. J is TRBJ1-2 and V is TRBV30; D may be TRBD1 (6 bases). The germline V gene has CDR1 GTSNPN and CDR2 SVGIG (reference sequence). Trimming removed 2 bases at V and 1 base at J, with 11 bases between. The CDR3 totals 14 residues.

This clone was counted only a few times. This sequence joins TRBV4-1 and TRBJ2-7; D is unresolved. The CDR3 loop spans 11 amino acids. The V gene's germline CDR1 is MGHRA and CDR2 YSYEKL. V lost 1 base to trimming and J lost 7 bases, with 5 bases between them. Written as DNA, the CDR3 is TGCGCCAGCAGCCAAGGGTCGGAGCAGTACTTC. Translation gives CASSQGSEQYF.

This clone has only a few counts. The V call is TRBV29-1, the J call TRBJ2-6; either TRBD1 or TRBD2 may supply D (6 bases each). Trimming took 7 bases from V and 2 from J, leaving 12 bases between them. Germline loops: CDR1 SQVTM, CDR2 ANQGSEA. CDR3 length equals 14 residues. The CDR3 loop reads CSAGGGAGANVLTF. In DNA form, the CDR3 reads TGCAGCGCCGGGGGCGGGGCTGGGGCCAACGTCCTGACTTTC.

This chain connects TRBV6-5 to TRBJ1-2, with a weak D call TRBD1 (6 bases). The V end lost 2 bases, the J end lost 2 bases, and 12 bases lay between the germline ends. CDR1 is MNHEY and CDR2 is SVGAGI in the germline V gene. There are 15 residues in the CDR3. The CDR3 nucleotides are TGTGCCAGCAGTTACCACGGACAGTCGAACTATGGCTACACCTTC. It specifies CASSYHGQSNYGYTF.